Given below is one T cell receptor (beta chain) in context. Its target is not known. This record comes from a study of cytomegalovirus exposure and HLA in healthy donors. With 60 Vbeta and 13 Jbeta primers, the PCR was carried out. Libraries were prepared by immunoSEQ multiplex PCR; TCRdb keeps only in-frame clonotypes and omits some of them. The table shows around 130,000 clones, with over 70% occurring only once. Every donor was a healthy person donating bone marrow. Study results and limitations: It was reportedly the case that the classifier diagnosed cytomegalovirus status with high specificity and sensitivity. Excluded were some V segments that proved indistinguishable, including TRBV6-2 and TRBV6-3. An observed cluster of highly shared sequence variants was recorded as a likely sequencing artifact.

The CDR3 runs 13 residues. Germline trimming cut 8 bases from V and 2 bases from J; bases unmatched to any gene: 2. Germline CDR1 SGHRS, CDR2 YFSETQ. The chain uses TRBV5-1 and TRBJ2-7, with 12 bases aligning to TRBD2. The source of this sequence is a woman between 18 and 30 years old in good health and CMV-seronegative. The sample taken for sequencing was PBMCs. Here the CDR3 reads CASRLAGAYEQYF. The CDR3 DNA reads as TGCGCCAGTCGACTAGCGGGAGCCTACGAGCAGTACTTC.